These T cell receptor beta chains were read from a single sample in a study of T cell repertoires in cytomegalovirus infection. MiXCR, run by TCRdb on the reads, gives a single entry per CDR3 protein. This table holds roughly 310,000 distinct CDR3 sequences, 15% to 20% found once. The specimen sequenced was PBMCs. Source of these receptors: a human donor in good health (CMV status not recorded). Some clones in this sample may be carry-over from other donors' samples. Both conserved end residues are part of each CDR3.

TRBJ1-5,TRBV7-2,CASSFTQGFQPQHF
TRBJ2-2,TRBV5-4,CASSLPQGQDGELFF
TRBJ2-1,TRBV5-6,CASSPWGSSYNEQFF
TRBJ1-5,TRBV6-6,CASSRYLQGTWRMNQPQHF
TRBJ2-6,TRBV28,CASSFQGAGANVLTF
TRBJ2-7,TRBV7-6,CASSLEAGGTSSYEQYF
TRBJ2-7,TRBV20-1,CSATPGPSSYEQYF
TRBJ1-4,TRBV19,CASSIRASTNEKLFF
TRBJ2-7,TRBV14,CASSQVGGAYYEQYF
TRBJ2-7,TRBV7-9,CASSLVSVYEQYF
TRBJ1-2,TRBV28,CASSLPAGDGYTF
TRBJ2-6,TRBV4-3,CASSPALIAGLNSGANVLTF
TRBJ2-3,TRBV6-1,CANGQGSHTDTQYF
TRBJ2-1,TRBV25-1,CASSVLARSSYNEQFF
TRBJ2-7,TRBV7-2,CASSLGRGFSREQYF
TRBJ1-3,TRBV12-3/TRBV12-4,CASRRQSAGNTIYF
TRBJ1-1,TRBV4-1,CASSHGTGVTEAFF
TRBJ2-1,TRBV20-1,CSATRRSLLGDEQFF
TRBJ1-1,TRBV14,CASSRTAGGTEAFF
TRBJ2-3,TRBV28,CASESGAESGTDTQYF
TRBJ1-2,TRBV4-3,CASSQEAANYGYTF
TRBJ2-2,TRBV2,CASSSRQGNTGELFF
TRBJ1-6,TRBV3-1,CASSQETGDNSPLHF
TRBJ1-1,TRBV25-1,CASSQGQGMNTEAFF
TRBJ2-7,TRBV18,CASSPPLWGGGDSYEQYF
TRBJ1-5,TRBV20-1,CSASLLRSGNQPQHF
TRBJ1-6,TRBV6-5,CASSQGVYNSPLHF
TRBJ2-1,TRBV28,CASSLTGNNEQFF
TRBJ2-1,TRBV28,CASSLGTGARSSYNEQFF